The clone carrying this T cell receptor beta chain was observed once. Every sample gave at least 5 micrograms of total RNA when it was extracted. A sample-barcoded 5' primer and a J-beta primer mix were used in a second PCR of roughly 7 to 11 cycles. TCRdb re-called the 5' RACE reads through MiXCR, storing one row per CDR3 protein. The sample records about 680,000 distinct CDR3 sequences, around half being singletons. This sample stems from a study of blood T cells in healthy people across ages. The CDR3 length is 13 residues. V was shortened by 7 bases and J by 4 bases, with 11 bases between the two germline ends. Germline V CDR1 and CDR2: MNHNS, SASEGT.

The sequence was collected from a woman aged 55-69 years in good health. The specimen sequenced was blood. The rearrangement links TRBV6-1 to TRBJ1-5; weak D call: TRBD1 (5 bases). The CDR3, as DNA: TGTGCCAGCACGAGGGACTTGAATCAGCCCCAGCATTTT. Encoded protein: CASTRDLNQPQHF.